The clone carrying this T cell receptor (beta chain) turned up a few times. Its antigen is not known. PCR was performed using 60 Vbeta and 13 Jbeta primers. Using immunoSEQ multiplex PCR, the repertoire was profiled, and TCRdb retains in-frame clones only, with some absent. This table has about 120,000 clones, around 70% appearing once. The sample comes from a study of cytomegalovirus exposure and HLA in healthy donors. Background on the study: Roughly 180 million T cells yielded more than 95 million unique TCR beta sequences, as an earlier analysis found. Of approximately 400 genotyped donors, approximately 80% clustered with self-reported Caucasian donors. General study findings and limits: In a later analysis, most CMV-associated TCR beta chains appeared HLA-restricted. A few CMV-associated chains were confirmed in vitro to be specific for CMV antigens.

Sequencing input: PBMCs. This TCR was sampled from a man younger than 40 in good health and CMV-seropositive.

The CDR3 is CASSLLGANEKLFF. As DNA, the CDR3 is TGTGCCAGCAGCTTGCTTGGAGCTAATGAAAAACTGTTTTTT. The chain combines TRBV7-9 with TRBJ1-4; D is undetermined. Germline lookup yields CDR1 SEHNR and CDR2 FQNEAQ (reference sequence). There are 14 residues in the CDR3. Deletions cut 3 bases from V and 3 bases from J, with 8 bases between.